The rows below give T cell receptor beta chains drawn from one sample of a study of graft-versus-host responses after intestinal transplantation. Clones were sequenced by immunoSEQ multiplex PCR, and TCRdb holds only the in-frame ones, with some missing. This sample has some 90,000 clones, with approximately 90% found just once. These receptors have no known antigen. The input for sequencing was unstimulated CD8+ T cells sorted from spleen or lymph node cells, taken before transplant. The receptors were sampled from a human donor who was the organ donor for an intestinal transplant. CDR3s include the opening cysteine and the closing phenylalanine or tryptophan. D genes are given only for firm matches. The size field is filled for only some rows; it gives once, few, many or a size class.

j_call clone_size v_call d_call cdr3_aa cdr3_nt
TRBJ2-7 . TRBV7-9 TRBD1 CASSPRTGGTKYEQYF TGTGCCAGCAGCCCTAGGACAGGGGGCACGAAATACGAGCAGTACTTC
TRBJ2-5 . TRBV18 . CASSPTTAIQETQYF TGTGCCAGCTCACCTACGACAGCGATACAAGAGACCCAGTACTTC
TRBJ2-1 . TRBV10-3 TRBD2 CAITPGTSGYNEQFF TGTGCCATCACCCCAGGGACTAGCGGGTACAATGAGCAGTTCTTC
TRBJ1-1 . TRBV27 . CASSYVFDTEAFF TGTGCCAGCAGTTATGTTTTCGACACTGAAGCTTTCTTT
TRBJ1-1 . TRBV27 TRBD1 CASSETGYGTEAFF TGTGCCAGCAGTGAGACAGGGTACGGCACTGAAGCTTTCTTT
TRBJ2-7 . TRBV29-1 . CSVGTGNEQYF TGCAGCGTTGGAACAGGGAACGAGCAGTACTTC
TRBJ1-1 once TRBV25-1 . CASTLGGNTEAFF TGTGCCAGCACCCTGGGGGGGAACACTGAAGCTTTCTTT
TRBJ1-2 . TRBV14 . CASSQETGYGYTF TGTGCCAGCAGCCAAGAGACGGGTTATGGCTACACCTTC
TRBJ1-5 . TRBV19 . CASSIVGGADSNQPQHF TGTGCCAGTAGTATAGTAGGTGGGGCAGATAGCAATCAGCCCCAGCATTTT
TRBJ1-1 . TRBV7-9 . CASSLGGMNTEAFF TGTGCCAGCAGTTTGGGAGGGATGAACACTGAAGCTTTCTTT
TRBJ2-1 . TRBV23-1 TRBD1 CASSPKSPNRGRSYNEQFF TGCGCCAGCAGTCCTAAATCGCCCAACAGGGGGCGATCCTACAATGAGCAGTTCTTC
TRBJ1-4 once TRBV30 . CAWSAPGELFF TGTGCCTGGAGTGCACCGGGGGAACTGTTTTTT
TRBJ1-1 . TRBV19 . CASSISKGANTEAFF TGTGCCAGTAGTATATCAAAAGGGGCGAACACTGAAGCTTTCTTT
TRBJ2-1 . TRBV4-1 . CASSQSRLAGGEQFF TGCGCCAGCAGCCAATCGCGGCTAGCAGGCGGTGAGCAGTTCTTC
TRBJ2-3 once TRBV4-1 TRBD2 CASSRLGGSGGGTDTQYF TGCGCCAGCAGCCGGCTCGGAGGTAGCGGGGGGGGGACAGATACGCAGTATTTT
TRBJ2-7 . TRBV7-6 TRBD1 CASSSGQGAYEQYF TGTGCCAGCAGCTCTGGACAGGGGGCCTACGAGCAGTACTTC
TRBJ2-7 . TRBV4-3 TRBD1 CASSQGMTGPEQYF TGCGCCAGCAGCCAGGGAATGACAGGGCCCGAGCAGTACTTC
TRBJ1-2 . TRBV5-1 TRBD1 CASSLDGAGGTNYGYTF TGCGCCAGCAGCTTGGATGGGGCAGGGGGGACTAACTATGGCTACACCTTC
TRBJ2-7 . TRBV4-1 TRBD2 CASSQEPGEGYEQYF TGCGCCAGCAGCCAAGAACCGGGGGAGGGCTACGAGCAGTACTTC
TRBJ2-1 . TRBV7-9 TRBD1 CASGPLTGVNEQFF TGTGCCAGCGGACCACTGACAGGGGTAAATGAGCAGTTCTTC
TRBJ2-1 . TRBV27 TRBD1 CASSLGQGEKFF TGTGCCAGCAGTTTGGGACAGGGTGAGAAGTTCTTC
TRBJ2-5 . TRBV5-4 TRBD1 CASSHGTAHETQYF TGTGCCAGCAGCCACGGGACAGCACACGAGACCCAGTACTTC
TRBJ1-2 few TRBV10-3 TRBD1 CAISVGGQGLYGYTF TGTGCCATCAGTGTTGGGGGACAGGGACTGTATGGCTACACCTTC
TRBJ2-3 . TRBV11-2 . CASSTPGGAASTDTQYF TGTGCCAGCAGCACCCCGGGCGGGGCAGCTAGCACAGATACGCAGTATTTT
TRBJ2-5 . TRBV9 TRBD1 CASSHRGQGEETQYF TGTGCCAGCAGTCATAGGGGGCAGGGGGAAGAGACCCAGTACTTC
TRBJ2-3 . TRBV6-5 . CASSYGAESSTDTQYF TGTGCCAGCAGTTACGGGGCTGAATCTAGCACAGATACGCAGTATTTT
TRBJ1-2 . TRBV13 . CASSSRDAQGDYGYTF TGTGCCAGCAGCTCAAGAGATGCACAGGGTGACTATGGCTACACCTTC
TRBJ2-2 . TRBV19 TRBD1 CASSPGQGGLAGELFF TGTGCCAGTAGTCCGGGACAGGGGGGATTGGCCGGGGAGCTGTTTTTT
TRBJ2-1 . TRBV4-1 TRBD2 CASSQDAPGGYNEQFF TGCGCCAGCAGCCAAGATGCCCCGGGAGGGTACAATGAGCAGTTCTTC
TRBJ2-2 . TRBV11-3 . CASRGTGELFF TGTGCCTCCAGAGGCACCGGGGAGCTGTTTTTT
TRBJ2-7 few TRBV7-9 . CAIRGSPDYEQYF TGTGCCATTAGAGGCTCTCCGGACTACGAGCAGTACTTC
TRBJ2-7 once TRBV27 . CASSFDSSYEQYF TGTGCCAGCAGTTTCGACAGCTCCTACGAGCAGTACTTC
TRBJ1-5 . TRBV12-5 . CASGFSLGGLSNQPQHF TGTGCTAGTGGTTTCTCTCTCGGGGGTCTCAGCAATCAGCCCCAGCATTTT
TRBJ2-1 . TRBV6-5 . CASAIQEGTYNEQFF TGTGCCAGCGCTATTCAGGAGGGAACCTACAATGAGCAGTTCTTC
TRBJ2-7 . TRBV30 TRBD1 CAWSQGTAYEQYF TGTGCCTGGAGTCAAGGGACAGCCTACGAGCAGTACTTC
TRBJ2-1 . TRBV5-1 TRBD1 CASSLAGTAYNEQFF TGCGCCAGCAGCCTCGCCGGGACAGCCTACAATGAGCAGTTCTTC
TRBJ2-5 . TRBV7-7 . CASSLAPGKETQYF TGTGCCAGCAGCTTAGCGCCGGGGAAAGAGACCCAGTACTTC
TRBJ1-1 . TRBV15 TRBD1 CATTGGASWDTEAFF TGTGCCACCACAGGGGGCGCGAGCTGGGACACTGAAGCTTTCTTT
TRBJ2-1 . TRBV6-1 TRBD2 CASSEGLAGSNEQFF TGTGCCAGCAGCGAAGGACTAGCGGGGAGCAATGAGCAGTTCTTC
TRBJ2-1 once TRBV19 . CASSLMEYNEQFF TGTGCCAGTAGTCTTATGGAGTACAATGAGCAGTTCTTC
TRBJ1-6 . TRBV9 . CASSPPNQGPGSPLHF TGTGCCAGCAGCCCACCCAATCAGGGTCCAGGGTCACCCCTCCACTTT
TRBJ2-7 once TRBV11-2 . CASSLGRDYEQYF TGTGCCAGCAGCTTAGGCAGGGACTACGAGCAGTACTTC
TRBJ1-2 few TRBV27 TRBD1 CASSLKGAYGYTF TGTGCCAGCAGTTTGAAGGGGGCCTATGGCTACACCTTC
TRBJ2-7 . TRBV4-2 TRBD2 CASSQASGADPYEQYF TGTGCCAGCAGCCAAGCCAGCGGGGCTGACCCCTACGAGCAGTACTTC
TRBJ1-4 once TRBV19 . CASSGGTNEKLFF TGTGCCAGTAGTGGGGGGACTAATGAAAAACTGTTTTTT
TRBJ2-1 . TRBV27 . CASSILWGSNEQFF TGTGCCAGCAGTATCTTATGGGGCAGCAATGAGCAGTTCTTC
TRBJ1-5 . TRBV6-1 TRBD1 CASSEAGGLTGGNQPQHF TGTGCCAGCAGTGAAGCGGGAGGATTGACAGGGGGCAATCAGCCCCAGCATTTT
TRBJ1-1 . TRBV19 . CASSMVWGTGTEAFF TGTGCCAGTAGTATGGTATGGGGCACCGGCACTGAAGCTTTCTTT
TRBJ2-5 . TRBV11-2 TRBD2 CASSSAPGGGRGDQKTQYF TGTGCCAGCAGCTCAGCCCCGGGAGGCGGGCGGGGGGATCAAAAGACCCAGTACTTC
TRBJ2-2 . TRBV11-1 TRBD1 CASSLVGQLSNTGELFF TGTGCCAGCAGCTTAGTGGGACAGCTGTCGAACACCGGGGAGCTGTTTTTT
TRBJ1-4 once TRBV9 . CASSVAAGLSTNEKLFF TGTGCCAGCAGCGTAGCGGCAGGCCTATCAACTAATGAAAAACTGTTTTTT
TRBJ1-2 . TRBV4-3 TRBD1 CASSQVIGTGLSYGYTF TGCGCCAGCAGCCAAGTTATCGGGACAGGGTTAAGCTATGGCTACACCTTC